Following are 27 T cell receptor beta chains from one sample sequenced in a study of technical replicates of blood from a handful of donors. Only in-frame clones appear in the TCRdb table, and some are missing; sequencing was by immunoSEQ multiplex PCR. The data show 90,000 to 100,000 clones, with approximately 95% seen just once and about 0.21% held by the top ten. The sequenced sample consisted of T cells isolated from PBMCs. These receptors were taken from a human donor in good health.

This clone was observed a few times. The chain couples TRBV4-1 to TRBJ1-1; TRBD1 agrees at 7 bases. The CDR3 covers 15 residues. The junction had 6 bases not matched to a gene; V was cut back by 5 bases and J by 0 bases. Per germline, CDR1 MGHRA and CDR2 YSYEKL. CDR3 sequence reads: CASSERTGLNTEAFF. DNA of the CDR3: TGCGCCAGCAGCGAAAGGACAGGATTGAACACTGAAGCTTTCTTT.

The rearrangement links TRBV7-8 to TRBJ1-2; the match to TRBD1 covers 8 bases. This CDR3 spans 15 amino acids. After removal of 7 bases from V and 3 bases from J, the junction contained 10 bases not matched to a gene. Germline V gene lookup returns CDR1 SGHVS and CDR2 FQNEAQ. Here the CDR3 DNA reads TGTGCCAGCACCAACCGCAGGGGGCGCGACTATGGCTACACCTTC. It specifies CASTNRRGRDYGYTF.

The V call is TRBV5-6, the J call TRBJ2-2, with TRBD2 matching over 8 bases. CDR3 length: 15 residues. Germline V gene sequence: CDR1 SGHDT, CDR2 YYEEEE. V trimming: 5 bases; J trimming: 4 bases; junction bases outside the gene matches: 7. CDR3 region: CASRPRGVLTGELFF. CDR3 bases: TGTGCCAGCAGACCGCGGGGGGTCCTCACCGGGGAGCTGTTTTTT.

The chain joins TRBV4-2 to TRBJ2-7; tentatively, D is TRBD2 (7 bases). The length of the CDR3 is 14 residues. Germline V gene data show CDR1 as LGHNA and CDR2 as YNFKEQ. V lost 0 bases and J 2 bases, leaving 8 bases between the germline ends. This CDR3 is CASSQDGGPYEQYF. CDR3 bases: TGTGCCAGCAGCCAAGACGGGGGGCCCTACGAGCAGTACTTC.

The chain joins TRBV9 to TRBJ2-2; 10 positions agree with TRBD2. V trimming: 4 bases; J trimming: 0 bases; junction bases outside the gene matches: 3. Germline CDR1 reads SGDLS; CDR2 reads YYNGEE. The CDR3 length is 16 residues. The chain's CDR3 is CASSLSGGSNTGELFF. CDR3 sequence (DNA): TGTGCCAGCAGCCTTAGCGGGGGGTCGAACACCGGGGAGCTGTTTTTT.

The chain recombines TRBV15 with TRBJ2-2; D ambiguous. CDR1 is LNHNV, CDR2 YYDKDF, per germline (reference sequence). Trimming shortened V by 3 bases and J by 5 bases, and 13 bases separated the two germline ends. The CDR3 has 15 residues. The CDR3 reads CATSRAVRETGELFF. CDR3 DNA: TGTGCCACCAGCAGGGCGGTGCGAGAAACCGGGGAGCTGTTTTTT.

This sequence joins TRBV10-2 and TRBJ1-6; 7 bases match TRBD1. V shed 7 bases, J shed 9 bases, and the junction held 6 bases outside the gene matches. Germline-derived CDR1 and CDR2 are WSHSY and SAAADI. The CDR3 loop spans 13 amino acids. The CDR3 coding sequence is TGCGCCAGCATAGGGACAGATAGTTCACCCCTCCACTTT. This codes for CASIGTDSSPLHF.

This clone was seen a single time. The chain recombines TRBV28 with TRBJ1-3; no clear D gene. Deletions cut 6 bases from V and 4 bases from J, with 13 bases between. Looked up from germline, CDR1 is MDHEN and CDR2 is SYDVKM. The CDR3 consists of 14 residues. The CDR3 region has the DNA TGTGCCAGCAGGGCAGGAGGAACAGGAAACACCATATATTTT. It yields the protein CASRAGGTGNTIYF.

The J gene is TRBJ2-2, the V gene TRBV6-4; no definite D call. Looked up from germline, CDR1 is MRHNA and CDR2 is SNTAGT. The CDR3 has 13 residues. Trimming pared 0 bases from V and 6 bases from J, leaving 5 bases between. CDR3 region: CASSDSQAGELFF. DNA of the CDR3: TGTGCCAGCAGTGACTCCCAGGCCGGGGAGCTGTTTTTT.

This chain connects TRBV18 to TRBJ1-2; D ambiguous. Germline V gives CDR1 KGHSH, CDR2 LQKENI. CDR3 length equals 14 residues. The V end was cut by 2 bases, the J end by 8 bases, with 15 bases between. CDR3 sequence (DNA): TGTGCCAGCTCACCAGACGGCGGCCCAAGGGGCTACACCTTC. This codes for CASSPDGGPRGYTF. Using reference TRBV18 and TRBJ1-2 for the parts outside the CDR3, the full variable domain is NAGVMQNPRHLVRRRGQEARLRCSPMKGHSHVYWYRQLPEEGLKFMVYLQKENIIDESGMPKERFSAEFPKEGPSILRIQQVVRGDSAAYFCASSPDGGPRGYTFGSGTRLTVV.

The chain has TRBV11-2 and TRBJ2-7, with 7 bases aligning to TRBD1. This CDR3 spans 16 amino acids. V dropped 5 bases and J dropped 3; count of bases not matched to a gene: 13. CDR1 is SGHAT and CDR2 is FQNNGV in the germline V gene. CDR3: CASSQLQGVSYYEQYF. CDR3 sequence (DNA): TGTGCCAGCAGCCAACTCCAGGGGGTATCATACTACGAGCAGTACTTC. Based on the CDR3 plus reference TRBV11-2 and TRBJ2-7, the full variable domain is EAGVAQSPRYKIIEKRQSVAFWCNPISGHATLYWYQQILGQGPKLLIQFQNNGVVDDSQLPKDRFSAERLKGVDSTLKIQPAKLEDSAVYLCASSQLQGVSYYEQYFGPGTRLTVT.

The J gene is TRBJ2-3, the V gene TRBV19; D might be TRBD2 (5 bases). This CDR3 is 15 amino acids long. Trimming took 6 bases from V and 0 from J, leaving 13 bases between them. Germline CDR1 reads LNHDA; CDR2 reads SQIVND (reference sequence). The CDR3 sequence is CASRDSATSTDTQYF. The CDR3 DNA sequence: TGTGCCAGTAGGGACTCGGCTACTAGCACAGATACGCAGTATTTT.

This chain joins TRBV7-9 and TRBJ2-5, with D perhaps matching TRBD1 (6 bases). This CDR3 has 13 residues. Trimming took off 5 bases at V and 4 bases at J, with 11 bases between the two ends. Germline V gene sequence: CDR1 SEHNR, CDR2 FQNEAQ (reference sequence). Here the CDR3 reads CASSRGQLETQYF. The CDR3 region has the DNA TGTGCCAGCAGCCGAGGACAGCTAGAGACCCAGTACTTC. Full variable domain (outside the CDR3, taken from reference TRBV7-9 and TRBJ2-5): DTGVSQNPRHKITKRGQNVTFRCDPISEHNRLYWYRQTLGQGPEFLTYFQNEAQLEKSRLLSDRFSAERPKGSFSTLEIQRTEQGDSAMYLCASSRGQLETQYFGPGTRLLVL.

The chain has TRBV9 and TRBJ2-1, with a tentative D call TRBD1 (6 bases). Germline CDR1 reads SGDLS; CDR2 reads YYNGEE. V was shortened by 2 bases and J by 3 bases, with 18 bases between the two germline ends. The CDR3 loop spans 17 amino acids. The CDR3 DNA sequence: TGTGCCAGCAGCGTTACCCAGGGGTCCGTTTTCTACAATGAGCAGTTCTTC. It encodes CASSVTQGSVFYNEQFF.

This clone was picked up a small number of times. This CDR3 reads CASSLGVLAGPYNEQFF. In DNA, the CDR3 is TGCGCCAGCAGCTTGGGGGTACTAGCGGGACCATACAATGAGCAGTTCTTC. This rearrangement joins TRBV5-1 to TRBJ2-1, with 10 bases aligning to TRBD2. V lost 0 bases and J lost 4; bases outside the gene matches: 7. Germline V gene lookup returns CDR1 SGHRS and CDR2 YFSETQ. The CDR3 consists of 17 residues.

The J gene is TRBJ2-3, the V gene TRBV5-1; a weak D match, TRBD1 (5 bases). Trimming cost V 4 bases and J 3 bases, with 18 bases left between them. The germline CDR1 and CDR2 sequences are SGHRS and YFSETQ. The CDR3 extends over 16 amino acids. The CDR3 sequence: CASSPLDTPLTDTQYF. The CDR3 DNA sequence: TGCGCCAGCAGCCCCTTGGACACGCCGCTTACAGATACGCAGTATTTT.

The CDR3 DNA is TGTGCCACGACCTCCAGGGGATACGAGCAGTACTTC. Translation gives CATTSRGYEQYF. V and J are TRBV6-5 and TRBJ2-7; D is perhaps TRBD1 (6 bases). Deletions cut 10 bases from V and 4 bases from J, with 14 bases between. Per the germline V gene, CDR1 is MNHEY and CDR2 is SVGAGI. The CDR3 has 12 amino acids.

This clone was observed a handful of times. This rearrangement joins TRBV10-3 to TRBJ1-2; 7 bases map to TRBD1. The CDR3 length is 15 residues. V shed 4 bases, J shed 6 bases, and the junction held 11 bases outside the gene matches. The germline V gene encodes CDR1 ENHRY and CDR2 SYGVKD. The chain's CDR3 is CAISGGIGQGDGYTF. CDR3 DNA sequence: TGTGCCATCAGTGGGGGCATCGGCCAGGGGGATGGCTACACCTTC.

The chain has TRBV27 and TRBJ2-2, with 8 bases aligning to TRBD1. CDR1 and CDR2 from the germline V gene are MNHEY and SMNVEV (reference sequence). This CDR3 spans 13 amino acids. The trim removed 6 bases at V and 6 bases at J, leaving 3 bases unmatched. Here the CDR3 reads CASRGQGSGELFF. The CDR3 DNA reads as TGTGCCAGCAGAGGACAGGGTTCCGGGGAGCTGTTTTTT.

This clone was found once. The chain carries TRBV9 and TRBJ2-1; 12 nucleotides match TRBD2. The CDR3 spans 18 residues. Losses at the gene ends were 0 bases for V and 8 bases for J; bases not matched to a gene: 12. Germline CDR1 is SGDLS and CDR2 is YYNGEE. CDR3 DNA sequence: TGTGCCAGCAGCGTAGGGACAGCGACTAGCGGGAGTGTTTATGAGCAGTTCTTC. Its protein product is CASSVGTATSGSVYEQFF.

CDR3 amino acids: CASSSGSFREGTQYF. CDR3 nucleotides: TGTGCCAGCAGCTCCGGGAGTTTCAGAGAAGGGACGCAGTATTTT. The chain has TRBV5-6 and TRBJ2-3; D may be TRBD2 (6 bases). This CDR3 region has 15 residues. Germline V gene lookup returns CDR1 SGHDT and CDR2 YYEEEE. V was trimmed by 3 bases and J by 9 bases, leaving 20 bases between them.

This clone has a single count. CDR3 in DNA: TGTGCCAGCAGCCTAGCGGGGGGTTTGAACACTGAAGCTTTCTTT. It encodes CASSLAGGLNTEAFF. V gene TRBV6-5 combines with J gene TRBJ1-1, with D possibly matching TRBD1 (5 bases). Germline CDR1 and CDR2: MNHEY and SVGAGI. This CDR3 contains 15 residues. V was trimmed by 6 bases and J by 0 bases, leaving 14 bases between them.

The rearrangement uses TRBV6-1 and TRBJ1-6; TRBD1 matches at 9 bases. The V gene end was trimmed by 7 bases and the J gene end by 3 bases; junction bases not matched to a gene: 4. The CDR3 sequence is 15 residues long. Germline V CDR1 and CDR2: MNHNS, SASEGT. The CDR3 region has the DNA TGTGCCAGCACCGGACAGGGGTTCTATAATTCACCCCTCCACTTT. It yields the protein CASTGQGFYNSPLHF.

The chain uses TRBV5-4 and TRBJ2-5, with TRBD2 as a possible D gene (7 bases). This CDR3 region has 15 residues. The germline V gene encodes CDR1 SGHNT and CDR2 YYREEE (reference sequence). Between the trimmed V and J ends, which lost 0 bases and 5 bases, there was a span of 14 bases. The CDR3 spells CASSLGRGARETQYF. CDR3 nucleotide sequence: TGTGCCAGCAGCTTGGGACGGGGGGCTAGGGAGACCCAGTACTTC. The full variable domain, in which reference TRBV5-4 and TRBJ2-5 provide the parts outside the CDR3, is ETGVTQSPTHLIKTRGQQVTLRCSSQSGHNTVSWYQQALGQGPQFIFQYYREEENGRGNFPPRFSGLQFPNYSSELNVNALELDDSALYLCASSLGRGARETQYFGPGTRLLVL.

The rearrangement uses TRBV18 and TRBJ2-2, with a possible D match to TRBD2 (7 bases). The V and J ends lost 6 bases and 4 bases respectively, with 21 bases between them. The CDR3 extends over 17 amino acids. Germline-derived CDR1 and CDR2 are KGHSH and LQKENI. This CDR3 reads CASSQSRGLDSTGELFF. For the CDR3, the DNA is TGTGCCAGCTCCCAATCGCGGGGGCTCGACAGCACCGGGGAGCTGTTTTTT.

The sample holds one count of this clone. This chain joins TRBV6-1 and TRBJ1-1; no clear D. This CDR3 is 14 amino acids long. CDR1 MNHNS and CDR2 SASEGT come from the germline V gene. The V end lost 7 bases, the J end lost 0 bases, and 12 bases lay between the germline ends. CDR3 sequence reads: CASIFSGMNTEAFF. As DNA, the CDR3 is TGTGCCAGCATCTTTTCGGGGATGAACACTGAAGCTTTCTTT.

The table lists this clone with a count of one. The chain uses TRBV27 and TRBJ2-3; 13 nucleotides agree with TRBD2. This CDR3 is built from 17 residues. V lost 5 bases to trimming and J lost 3 bases; unmatched junction nucleotides: 8. Germline values: CDR1 MNHEY, CDR2 SMNVEV (reference sequence). The CDR3 protein is CASSPSLLAGGTDTQYF. The CDR3 bases are TGTGCCAGCAGTCCATCCCTACTAGCGGGGGGGACAGATACGCAGTATTTT.